The 23 T cell receptor beta chains reported below all come from one sample, sequenced in a study of shared clonotypes between healthy human individuals. Using immunoSEQ multiplex PCR, the repertoire was profiled, and TCRdb retains in-frame clones only, with some absent. This sample has about 480,000 clones, with approximately 85% found just once. Sequencing was done on a sample of PBMCs. The receptors were gathered from a woman aged 40 to 50 in good health. Some clones in this sample may be carry-over from other donors' samples.

The V gene is TRBV7-9, the J gene TRBJ2-3, with a tentative D call TRBD2 (5 bases). V shed 5 bases and J shed 4 bases, with 19 bases lying between them. This CDR3 is 16 amino acids long. Germline V CDR1 and CDR2: SEHNR, FQNEAQ (reference sequence). In DNA, the CDR3 is TGTGCCAGCAGCCATACACTTGGGGAGTACCCAGATACGCAGTATTTT. Translation gives CASSHTLGEYPDTQYF.

This clone was observed once. The chain recombines TRBV28 with TRBJ2-4; D gene uncertain. The CDR3 loop spans 19 amino acids. The germline CDR1 and CDR2 sequences are MDHEN and SYDVKM. V lost 5 bases and J 2 bases, leaving 25 bases between the germline ends. The CDR3 DNA is TGTGCCAGCAGTCCCATCATCGGACGAGCTAGTGCACCCAAAAACATTCAGTACTTC. Amino acids: CASSPIIGRASAPKNIQYF.

The chain has TRBV7-9 and TRBJ1-5; D perhaps matches TRBD1 (6 bases). Germline lookup yields CDR1 SEHNR and CDR2 FQNEAQ (reference sequence). Trimming removed 4 bases from V and 3 bases from J, with 10 bases in between. This CDR3 has 14 residues. The chain's CDR3 is CASSYGGLNQPQHF. Written as DNA, the CDR3 is TGTGCCAGCAGCTACGGGGGGCTCAATCAGCCCCAGCATTTT.

The sample holds a few counts of this clone. The CDR3 sequence: CSVNVGEKLFF. CDR3 nucleotide sequence: TGCAGCGTTAATGTCGGTGAAAAACTGTTTTTT. The rearrangement uses TRBV29-1 and TRBJ1-4; D is unresolved. CDR3 length equals 11 residues. Germline V lookup: CDR1 SQVTM, CDR2 ANQGSEA. V lost 5 bases, J lost 7 bases, and 8 bases lay in between.

This chain joins TRBV7-2 and TRBJ2-7, with D tentatively TRBD2 (6 bases). Germline-derived CDR1 and CDR2 are SGHTA and FQGNSA. The CDR3 consists of 14 residues. Deletions cut 6 bases from V and 1 base from J, with 13 bases between. CDR3 sequence: CASRERAGSYEQYF. DNA of the CDR3: TGTGCCAGCAGGGAGCGGGCTGGATCCTACGAGCAGTACTTC.

V and J are TRBV19 and TRBJ1-4, with 7 bases identical to TRBD1. Per the germline V gene, CDR1 is LNHDA and CDR2 is SQIVND (reference sequence). J lost 5 bases, V lost 8 bases, and 5 bases had no gene match. This CDR3 spans 13 amino acids. Here the CDR3 DNA reads TGTGCCAGTTCAAAGACAGGGAATGAAAAACTGTTTTTT. Its translation: CASSKTGNEKLFF.

The chain combines TRBV18 with TRBJ1-2; no clear D. Trimming removed 3 bases from V and 3 bases from J, with 8 bases in between. The CDR3 is 13 amino acids. From germline, CDR1 is KGHSH and CDR2 LQKENI. The CDR3 reads CASSPVTDYGYTF. CDR3 DNA sequence: TGTGCCAGCTCACCGGTAACAGACTATGGCTACACCTTC.

V gene TRBV30 combines with J gene TRBJ1-4; unclear D gene. The CDR3 runs to 14 residues. V was trimmed by 1 base and J by 0 bases, leaving 6 bases between them. Germline V gene data show CDR1 as GTSNPN and CDR2 as SVGIG (reference sequence). Here the CDR3 reads CAWSALTTNEKLFF. The CDR3, as DNA: TGTGCCTGGAGTGCTCTCACAACTAATGAAAAACTGTTTTTT.

The gene calls are TRBV5-6 and TRBJ2-6; D unresolved. V shed 4 bases and J shed 1 base, with 9 bases lying between them. The CDR3 has 15 amino acids. Per the germline V gene, CDR1 is SGHDT and CDR2 is YYEEEE. The CDR3 region has the DNA TGTGCCAGCAGCCCTCAGGAGTCTGGGGCCAACGTCCTGACTTTC. This codes for CASSPQESGANVLTF.

This chain's CDR3 is CASRAGTGSNYGYTF. CDR3 nucleotide sequence: TGTGCCAGCAGGGCCGGGACAGGGTCTAACTATGGCTACACCTTC. The V gene is TRBV5-4, the J gene TRBJ1-2; 9 bases map to TRBD1. The length of the CDR3 is 15 residues. CDR1 is SGHNT, CDR2 YYREEE, per germline (reference sequence). V lost 5 bases and J lost 0; bases outside the gene matches: 5.

The V call is TRBV4-1, the J call TRBJ2-1; D is possibly TRBD1 or TRBD2 (5 bases each). This CDR3 has 16 amino acids. V lost 1 base, J lost 8 bases, and 18 bases lay in between. Germline lookup yields CDR1 MGHRA and CDR2 YSYEKL. CDR3 in DNA: TGCGCCAGCAGCCAAGGCGAGCAGTCGGGGCCTTATGAGCAGTTCTTC. Translated: CASSQGEQSGPYEQFF.

The rearrangement links TRBV23-1 to TRBJ1-1, with no clear D. TRBV23-1 belongs to the ORF category, with a function that is uncertain. Trimming took 4 bases from V and 11 from J, leaving 20 bases between them. This CDR3 is 14 amino acids long. In nucleotides, the CDR3 is TGCGCCAGCAGTCTTGCGGGATCCCGGGTATGCGCTTTCTTT. It specifies CASSLAGSRVCAFF.

The CDR3 DNA reads as TGTGCCAGTAGTATAGCGGGGGAGCTTGAAGCTTTCTTT. It specifies CASSIAGELEAFF. The rearrangement links TRBV19 to TRBJ1-1; D may be TRBD1 (5 bases). With 1 base removed from V and 7 bases from J, the gap between germline ends came to 10 bases. Germline CDR1 and CDR2: LNHDA and SQIVND (reference sequence). This CDR3 comprises 13 residues.

The CDR3 loop is CASSFRGLAGGYQFF. Here the CDR3 DNA reads TGTGCCAGCAGCTTCCGAGGGCTAGCGGGAGGATATCAGTTCTTC. This sequence joins TRBV11-1 and TRBJ2-1; 11 bases line up with TRBD2. The CDR3 is made up of 15 amino acids. The J segment lost 13 bases and the V segment lost 3 bases, leaving 11 bases of the junction unmatched. CDR1 SGHAT and CDR2 FQDESV come from the germline V gene (reference sequence).

This clone has a handful of counts. The V and J genes are TRBV6-5 and TRBJ2-6; D unclear. V was cut by 6 bases and J by 4 bases, with 13 bases left in between. In germline, CDR1 is MNHEY, CDR2 SVGAGI. The CDR3 consists of 15 residues. In DNA form, the CDR3 reads TGTGCCAGCAGCTCCATTCTTCGGGGGGCCAACGTCCTGACTTTC. This sequence encodes CASSSILRGANVLTF.

This clone was detected once. The rearrangement joins TRBV2 to TRBJ2-1; the match to TRBD2 covers 7 bases. The CDR3 length is 13 residues. Germline V CDR1 and CDR2: SNHLY, FYNNEI. Germline trimming cut 2 bases from V and 10 bases from J; bases unmatched to any gene: 5. The CDR3 here is CASSEIKAGEQFF. The CDR3, as DNA: TGTGCCAGCAGTGAAATCAAAGCGGGGGAGCAGTTCTTC.

This sequence joins TRBV30 and TRBJ2-5; the D gene is possibly TRBD1 (5 bases). Germline V gene lookup returns CDR1 GTSNPN and CDR2 SVGIG (reference sequence). The CDR3 runs to 13 residues. V shed 1 base and J shed 4 bases, with 10 bases lying between them. The CDR3 nucleotides read TGTGCCTGGAGTGCTAAGACAGTAGAGACCCAGTACTTC. Its protein is CAWSAKTVETQYF.

This clone was seen only a few times. One junction end disagrees with the germline gene, perhaps due to a read error. The V and J genes are TRBV6-5 and TRBJ2-7, with 11 bases identical to TRBD1. The CDR3 has 16 residues. Per the germline V gene, CDR1 is MNHEY and CDR2 is SVGAGI. The CDR3 region has the DNA TGTGCCAGCACTTACAAAACCGGGACAGGGGGCTACGAGCAGTACTTC. It yields the protein CASTYKTGTGGYEQYF.

The chain recombines TRBV5-1 with TRBJ1-1; 8 bases map to TRBD1. CDR1 SGHRS and CDR2 YFSETQ come from the germline V gene. This CDR3 is 16 amino acids long. V dropped 4 bases and J dropped 2; count of bases not matched to a gene: 10. DNA for the CDR3: TGCGCCAGCAGCCGGTCCGTAACAGGGGGTAACACTGAAGCTTTCTTT. It codes for CASSRSVTGGNTEAFF.

About this clone itself: The likely explanation is a read error, given a far larger clone one base away. The chain employs TRBV11-1 and TRBJ1-1; TRBD1 agrees at 9 bases. The CDR3 totals 16 residues. From germline, CDR1 is SGHAT and CDR2 FQDESV (reference sequence). DNA of the CDR3: TGTGTCAGCAGCCTACTCGGACAGGGGAGCGACCTGAATGCTTTCTTT. It codes for CVSSLLGQGSDLNAFF.

The V and J genes are TRBV30 and TRBJ1-5; no reliable D call. Germline V gene data show CDR1 as GTSNPN and CDR2 as SVGIG (reference sequence). Deletions cut 0 bases from V and 5 bases from J, with 11 bases between. The CDR3 contains 14 residues. The CDR3 reads CAWSVLGGDQPQHF. The CDR3 DNA is TGTGCCTGGAGTGTACTGGGAGGCGATCAGCCCCAGCATTTT.

This clone is a singleton in its sample. The chain couples TRBV19 to TRBJ2-5; maybe TRBD2 (5 bases). CDR1 and CDR2 from the germline V gene are LNHDA and SQIVND (reference sequence). The CDR3 runs 14 residues. V gave up 6 bases and J gave up 4 bases, with 15 bases separating them. DNA for the CDR3: TGTGCCAGTAGAAAACGGGGAGACCGAGAGACCCAGTACTTC. Translation: CASRKRGDRETQYF.

The chain links TRBV2 to TRBJ1-3; D remains unclear. The CDR3 is 21 amino acids. Germline V CDR1 and CDR2: SNHLY, FYNNEI. The V end was cut by 0 bases, the J end by 0 bases, with 24 bases between. This CDR3 reads CASSEAPPGSQGYHSGNTIYF. The CDR3 DNA is TGTGCCAGCAGTGAAGCGCCACCAGGCAGCCAAGGCTACCACTCTGGAAACACCATATATTTT.